This T cell receptor (beta chain) was recorded in a study of CD8 T cells in ankylosing spondylitis. V was trimmed by 3 bases and J by 6 bases, leaving 13 bases between them. Germline CDR1 SGDLS, CDR2 YYNGEE. This CDR3 is 13 amino acids long. TCRdb reanalysed the 5' RACE reads using MiXCR and keeps one entry per CDR3 protein. This table holds hundreds of thousands of distinct CDR3 sequences, approximately 20% found once. The sample holds a few counts of this clonotype. The antigen remains undetermined. Study-wide results and limits: Within matched ankylosing spondylitis synovial fluid, disease-linked clones were reportedly significantly enriched.

The rearrangement links TRBV9 to TRBJ2-7, with D unclear. This TCR was sampled from a male donor with ankylosing spondylitis or in good health (not recorded which). The sequencing sample was made of blood, either unsorted or a sorted T cell fraction (not recorded which). CDR3 sequence: CASSASPASEQYF. Written as DNA, the CDR3 is TGTGCCAGCAGCGCATCCCCCGCTTCCGAGCAGTACTTC.